The 15 T cell receptor beta chains presented below share a single source sample, sequenced in a study of cytomegalovirus exposure and HLA in healthy donors. PCR used 60 Vbeta primers and 13 Jbeta primers. Here immunoSEQ multiplex PCR was the method, and the copy in TCRdb shows in-frame clones only, minus some. The data show 170,000 or so clones, roughly four fifths seen once. The sequencing sample was made of PBMCs. The receptors stem from a man aged 45-60 years in good health and CMV-seronegative.

The CDR3 DNA sequence: TGTGCCAGCAGCGTAGCGGCAGGGGTTCCTTCCGGGGAGCTGTTTTTT. It codes for CASSVAAGVPSGELFF. This chain links TRBV9 with TRBJ2-2; D perhaps matches TRBD1 (6 bases). The CDR3 length is 16 residues. V lost 0 bases and J 6 bases, leaving 15 bases between the germline ends. Germline V gene lookup returns CDR1 SGDLS and CDR2 YYNGEE.

This chain connects TRBV29-1 to TRBJ2-7; unclear D gene. The CDR3 loop spans 12 amino acids. Trimming took 4 bases from V and 0 from J, leaving 7 bases between them. Germline CDR1 reads SQVTM; CDR2 reads ANQGSEA. This chain's CDR3 is CSVVVSSYEQYF. In DNA form, the CDR3 reads TGCAGCGTTGTGGTGAGCTCCTACGAGCAGTACTTC.

The chain is built from TRBV10-3 and TRBJ1-1; 7 positions match TRBD1. Germline lookup yields CDR1 ENHRY and CDR2 SYGVKD. V shed 5 bases and J 5 bases; nucleotides not matched to a gene: 8. The CDR3 has 14 residues. DNA for the CDR3: TGTGCCATCAGTTCGGGACAGCAGGGGACTGAAGCTTTCTTT. Its protein product is CAISSGQQGTEAFF.

The V call is TRBV7-2, the J call TRBJ1-5; 8 bases match TRBD1. The V gene's germline CDR1 is SGHTA and CDR2 FQGNSA. The CDR3 extends over 15 amino acids. With 4 bases clipped from V and 2 bases from J, the junction kept 4 bases outside the gene matches. CDR3 region: CASSSQGAGNQPQHF. In nucleotides, the CDR3 is TGTGCCAGCAGCTCCCAGGGGGCTGGCAATCAGCCCCAGCATTTT. Using reference TRBV7-2 and TRBJ1-5 for the parts outside the CDR3, the full variable domain is GAGVSQSPSNKVTEKGKDVELRCDPISGHTALYWYRQSLGQGLEFLIYFQGNSAPDKSGLPSDRFSAERTGGSVSTLTIQRTQQEDSAVYLCASSSQGAGNQPQHFGDGTRLSIL.

V gene TRBV18 combines with J gene TRBJ2-1, with D maybe TRBD2 (5 bases). Germline loops: CDR1 KGHSH, CDR2 LQKENI. The CDR3 is 16 residues long. Trimming shortened V by 4 bases and J by 0 bases, and 13 bases separated the two germline ends. This CDR3 is CASSQTSGSSYNEQFF. CDR3 in DNA: TGTGCCAGCTCACAAACTTCGGGGAGCTCCTACAATGAGCAGTTCTTC.

Notes on this clone: Different DNA sequences within this sample yield the same CDR3. The chain couples TRBV30 to TRBJ2-1; D possibly corresponds to TRBD2 (5 bases). V gave up 0 bases and J gave up 7 bases, with 16 bases separating them. The CDR3 is 15 amino acids. The germline V gene has CDR1 GTSNPN and CDR2 SVGIG (reference sequence). CDR3 sequence reads: CAWSVGLAGQNEQFF. CDR3 DNA: TGTGCCTGGAGTGTCGGACTGGCGGGTCAAAATGAGCAGTTCTTC.

The gene calls are TRBV2 and TRBJ1-1; a possible D gene is TRBD1 (6 bases). Germline values: CDR1 SNHLY, CDR2 FYNNEI. Trimming left V 7 bases short and J 0 bases short, with 12 bases between. CDR3 size: 14 residues. For the CDR3, the DNA is TGTGCCAGCAATTTAGGGGGTTTGAACACTGAAGCTTTCTTT. This codes for CASNLGGLNTEAFF.

This clone was detected a few times. The rearrangement joins TRBV2 to TRBJ2-5, with D tentatively TRBD2 (6 bases). Trimming shortened V by 2 bases and J by 2 bases, and 9 bases separated the two germline ends. Germline lookup yields CDR1 SNHLY and CDR2 FYNNEI. This CDR3 has 14 residues. The CDR3 sequence is CASSEIAVQETQYF. For the CDR3, the DNA is TGTGCCAGCAGTGAAATAGCGGTTCAAGAGACCCAGTACTTC.

The chain joins TRBV28 to TRBJ2-7; D not certain. The germline V and J ends were trimmed by 3 bases and 4 bases, with 13 bases remaining between them. Per germline, CDR1 MDHEN and CDR2 SYDVKM. This CDR3 is built from 14 residues. This CDR3 is CASSLATQVYEQYF. The CDR3 bases are TGTGCCAGCAGTTTGGCCACCCAAGTATACGAGCAGTACTTC.

On this clone itself: Sequence at one end of the junction differs from germline and may be a read error. The chain joins TRBV9 to TRBJ1-4; the D gene is possibly TRBD1 (6 bases). Germline CDR1 and CDR2: SGDLS and YYNGEE. This CDR3 is 17 amino acids long. The CDR3 nucleotides are TGTGTCAGCAGGGGAGGGAGCCTCCCCGCAACTAATGAAAAACTGTTTTTT. As protein: CVSRGGSLPATNEKLFF.

The gene calls are TRBV6-4 and TRBJ2-1; TRBD2 aligns across 10 bases. J gave up 6 bases and V 0 bases, and 5 bases lay outside the gene matches. The CDR3 has 16 amino acids. The germline CDR1 and CDR2 sequences are MRHNA and SNTAGT. The CDR3 is CASSDSGLAGANEQFF. CDR3 in DNA: TGTGCCAGCAGTGACTCGGGGCTAGCGGGGGCCAATGAGCAGTTCTTC.

The V and J genes are TRBV14 and TRBJ1-1; D is ambiguous. CDR3 length equals 17 residues. The germline V gene encodes CDR1 SGHDN and CDR2 FVKESK. V lost 0 bases and J 4 bases, leaving 18 bases between the germline ends. The CDR3 spells CASSQDWPEGYATEAFF. CDR3 nucleotide sequence: TGTGCCAGCAGCCAAGATTGGCCCGAGGGCTATGCCACTGAAGCTTTCTTT. Based on the CDR3 plus reference TRBV14 and TRBJ1-1, the full variable domain is EAGVTQFPSHSVIEKGQTVTLRCDPISGHDNLYWYRRVMGKEIKFLLHFVKESKQDESGMPNNRFLAERTGGTYSTLKVQPAELEDSGVYFCASSQDWPEGYATEAFFGQGTRLTVV.

The chain has TRBV19 and TRBJ1-5; 9 nucleotides match TRBD1. Germline V gene data show CDR1 as LNHDA and CDR2 as SQIVND (reference sequence). Unmatched junction bases numbered 9, after V lost 6 bases and J lost 6 bases. This CDR3 has 15 residues. The CDR3 coding sequence is TGTGCCAGTAGCCGGGGGGGACAGGGAGGTCAGCCCCAGCATTTT. Protein sequence: CASSRGGQGGQPQHF.

The rearrangement links TRBV6-4 to TRBJ2-1, with 9 bases lining up with TRBD1. Trimming removed 8 bases from V and 0 bases from J; junction bases left unmatched: 5. CDR3 length: 15 amino acids. In germline, CDR1 is MRHNA, CDR2 SNTAGT. For the CDR3, the DNA is TGTGCCAGCGAACGGACAGGGGCCTCCTACAATGAGCAGTTCTTC. This encodes CASERTGASYNEQFF.

The J gene is TRBJ2-5, the V gene TRBV7-2; D is ambiguous. Germline V gene data show CDR1 as SGHTA and CDR2 as FQGNSA. Deletions cut 5 bases from V and 6 bases from J, with 13 bases between. The CDR3 has 13 amino acids. The CDR3 nucleotides read TGTGCCAGCAGCGGTACTATGAGGCAGACCCAGTACTTC. This translates into CASSGTMRQTQYF.